The text below deals with one T cell receptor beta chain. What it binds is not known. Produced via immunoSEQ multiplex PCR; TCRdb's table is partial and in-frame only. The table shows some 170,000 clones, with roughly nine tenths occurring only once. The entry originates in a study of T cell responses to AZD1222 COVID-19 vaccine. Overall study: Timing groups of about 4 and about 12 weeks for second doses were pooled.

Points from the study as a whole: Donors in the cohort were predominantly white British and more often female, and clonal diversity was possibly underestimated. Seropositive at baseline were only 5 to 7 AZD1222 recipients. Spike-wide vaccine-associated CD4 TCRs dominated at 160-218 and 743-854.

Trimming left V 10 bases short and J 1 base short, with 17 bases between. The CDR3 has 15 residues. The germline gives CDR1 MNHEY, CDR2 SVGAGI. The receptor was isolated from an adult in good health. This sample comprised peripheral blood, obtained on day 0 of AZD1222 vaccination. The chain couples TRBV6-5 to TRBJ1-3; a possible D gene is TRBD1 (5 bases). The CDR3 coding sequence is TGTGCCACCCTAAGACAGTTACAGTCTGGAAACACCATATATTTT. Protein: CATLRQLQSGNTIYF.